These 5 T cell receptor beta chains were sequenced from one sample in a study of cytomegalovirus exposure and HLA in healthy donors (dated by TCRdb to 2016 to 2017). The receptor library was made with the immunoSEQ multiplex PCR assay. A mixture of 60 forward primers for TCR Vbeta segments and 13 reverse primers for TCR Jbeta segments was used in the multiplex PCR. TCRdb obtained this table from immuneACCESS and retained in-frame rearrangements with V and J assigned. These tables miss some clones; where compared with another copy, unresolved V genes account for less than half of the shortfall, and the remainder is unexplained. For this sample the table gives approximately 150,000 clones, of which 73% were detected only once. The ten biggest clones cover approximately 1.6% of the sample. The source material was PBMCs. The receptors shown here come from a woman aged 18-29 years in good health and CMV-seronegative.

The sample holds a few counts of this clone. The chain employs TRBV9 and TRBJ2-3; the D gene is possibly TRBD2 (7 bases). CDR1 is SGDLS and CDR2 is YYNGEE in the germline V gene. The CDR3 spans 15 residues. V shed 5 bases and J shed 5 bases, with 18 bases lying between them. CDR3 nucleotides: TGTGCCAGCAGGCCCGCGGGGGTACAGGGAGATACGCAGTATTTT. This translates into CASRPAGVQGDTQYF.

This clone is categorized as medium-sized. V is TRBV5-1 and J is TRBJ1-3; D uncertain. Trimming shortened V by 0 bases and J by 2 bases, and 9 bases separated the two germline ends. The CDR3 sequence is 15 residues long. The germline V gene encodes CDR1 SGHRS and CDR2 YFSETQ. CDR3 loop: CASSLGWAAGNTIYF. The CDR3 nucleotides read TGCGCCAGCAGCTTGGGATGGGCAGCTGGAAACACCATATATTTT.

The chain carries TRBV28 and TRBJ2-1; D perhaps matches TRBD2 (7 bases). The germline V and J ends were trimmed by 5 bases and 2 bases, with 16 bases remaining between them. There are 16 residues in the CDR3. The V gene's germline CDR1 is MDHEN and CDR2 SYDVKM. CDR3: CASSELGGDTYNEQFF. The CDR3 DNA reads as TGTGCCAGCAGTGAGTTAGGGGGGGACACCTACAATGAGCAGTTCTTC.

The chain employs TRBV5-4 and TRBJ1-3, with D perhaps matching TRBD1 (6 bases). Germline CDR1 reads SGHNT; CDR2 reads YYREEE (reference sequence). V gave up 0 bases and J gave up 7 bases, with 11 bases separating them. The CDR3 totals 14 residues. CDR3 loop: CASSLEGVGNTIYF. DNA of the CDR3: TGTGCCAGCAGCTTGGAGGGGGTTGGTAACACCATATATTTT.

The V and J genes are TRBV29-1 and TRBJ2-2; 7 bases match TRBD2. In germline, CDR1 is SQVTM, CDR2 ANQGSEA. The length of the CDR3 is 15 residues. Trimming took 5 bases from V and 1 from J; bases not matched to a gene: 7. The CDR3 DNA reads as TGCAGCGTTCGAGCGGGGATAATGAACACCGGGGAGCTGTTTTTT. The encoded protein is CSVRAGIMNTGELFF.